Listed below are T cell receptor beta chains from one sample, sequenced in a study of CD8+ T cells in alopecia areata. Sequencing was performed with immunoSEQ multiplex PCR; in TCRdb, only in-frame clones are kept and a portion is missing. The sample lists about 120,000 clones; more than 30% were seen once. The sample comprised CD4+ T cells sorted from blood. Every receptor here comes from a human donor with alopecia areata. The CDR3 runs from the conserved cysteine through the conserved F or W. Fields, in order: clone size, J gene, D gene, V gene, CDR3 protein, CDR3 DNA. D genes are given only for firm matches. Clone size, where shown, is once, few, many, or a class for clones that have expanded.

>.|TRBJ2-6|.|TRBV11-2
CASRKRTAGANVLTF
TGTGCCAGCAGAAAGCGGACAGCTGGGGCCAACGTCCTGACTTTC
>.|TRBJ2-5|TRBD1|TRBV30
CACNRGGLQETQYF
TGTGCCTGCAACAGGGGCGGTCTCCAAGAGACCCAGTACTTC
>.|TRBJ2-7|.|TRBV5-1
CASSLRLADYEQYF
TGCGCCAGCAGCTTGCGATTAGCGGACTACGAGCAGTACTTC
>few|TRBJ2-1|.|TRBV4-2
CASSQGRTDNEQFF
TGTGCCAGCAGCCAAGGCCGGACTGACAATGAGCAGTTCTTC
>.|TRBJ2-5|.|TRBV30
CAWSRDWRETQYF
TGTGCCTGGAGTAGAGACTGGAGGGAGACCCAGTACTTC
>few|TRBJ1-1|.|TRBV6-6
CASSTHLNTEAFF
TGTGCCAGCAGTACACACCTGAACACTGAAGCTTTCTTT
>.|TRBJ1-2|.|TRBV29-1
CSVDDRLDYGYTF
TGCAGCGTTGATGACAGGCTTGACTATGGCTACACCTTC
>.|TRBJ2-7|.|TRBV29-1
CSVGYTSYEQYF
TGCAGCGTTGGTTACACCTCCTACGAGCAGTACTTC
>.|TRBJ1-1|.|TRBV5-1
CASSGLVNTEAFF
TGCGCCAGCAGCGGGTTGGTGAACACTGAAGCTTTCTTT
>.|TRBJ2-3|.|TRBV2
CASVQGTQYF
TGTGCCAGCGTACAGGGTACGCAGTATTTT
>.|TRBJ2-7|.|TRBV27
CASSLSVHAEGAYEQYF
TGTGCCAGCTCGTTGTCGGTACACGCGGAAGGGGCCTACGAGCAGTACTTC
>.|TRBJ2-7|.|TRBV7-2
CAIGLRDSREQYF
TGTGCCATCGGCCTCCGGGACTCTCGCGAGCAGTACTTC
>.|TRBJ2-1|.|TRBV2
CASRKGNNEQFF
TGTGCCAGCAGGAAGGGGAACAATGAGCAGTTCTTC
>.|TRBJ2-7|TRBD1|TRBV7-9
CASSWGTGREQYF
TGTGCCAGCAGCTGGGGGACAGGGAGAGAGCAGTACTTC
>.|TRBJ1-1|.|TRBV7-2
CASSLTLGAVGNAFF
TGTGCCAGCAGCTTAACACTGGGAGCAGTGGGGAACGCTTTCTTT
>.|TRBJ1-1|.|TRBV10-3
CAISAQGPEAFF
TGTGCCATCAGTGCCCAGGGGCCCGAAGCTTTCTTT
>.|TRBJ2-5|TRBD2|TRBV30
CAWSLNPRASGRETQYF
TGTGCCTGGAGTTTAAACCCCAGGGCTAGCGGGAGGGAGACCCAGTACTTC
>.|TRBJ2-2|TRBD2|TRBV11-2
CASSRTSGNTGELFF
TGTGCCAGCAGCCGCACTAGCGGGAACACCGGGGAGCTGTTTTTT
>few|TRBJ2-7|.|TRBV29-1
CSVGTVLTYEQYF
TGCAGCGTTGGGACAGTCCTTACCTACGAGCAGTACTTC
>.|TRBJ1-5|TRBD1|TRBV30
CAYTGGSQPQHF
TGTGCCTATACAGGGGGAAGCCAGCCCCAGCATTTT
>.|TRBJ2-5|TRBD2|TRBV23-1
CARKGGRQTQYF
TGCGCCAGAAAGGGAGGGAGACAGACCCAGTACTTC
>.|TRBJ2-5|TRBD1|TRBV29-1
CSVAQGAGETQYF
TGCAGCGTTGCGCAGGGGGCCGGAGAGACCCAGTACTTC
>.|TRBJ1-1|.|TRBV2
CASSLRDTGTEAFF
TGTGCCAGCAGTCTTAGGGATACGGGCACTGAAGCTTTCTTT
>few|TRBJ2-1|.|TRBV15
CATSKIDSYNEQFF
TGTGCCACCAGCAAGATAGACAGCTACAATGAGCAGTTCTTC
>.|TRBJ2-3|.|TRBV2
CASLQGGGDTQYF
TGTGCCAGCCTACAGGGAGGGGGAGATACGCAGTATTTT
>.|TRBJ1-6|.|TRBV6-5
CASSYDGISPLHF
TGTGCCAGCAGTTACGACGGGATTTCACCCCTCCACTTT
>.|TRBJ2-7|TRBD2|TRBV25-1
CASSDPSGSDEQYF
TGTGCCAGCAGTGATCCTAGCGGGAGCGACGAGCAGTACTTC
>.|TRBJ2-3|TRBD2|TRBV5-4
CASSQGGRPDTQYF
TGTGCCAGCAGCCAAGGCGGGAGACCAGATACGCAGTATTTT
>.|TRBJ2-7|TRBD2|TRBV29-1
CSVVRAGGVYEQYF
TGCAGCGTTGTGAGAGCGGGAGGAGTCTACGAGCAGTACTTC
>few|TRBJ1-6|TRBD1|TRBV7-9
CASSLQGGANSPLHF
TGTGCCAGCAGCCTCCAGGGGGGCGCAAATTCACCCCTCCACTTT
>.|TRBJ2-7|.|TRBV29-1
CSVGGTQRGEQYF
TGCAGCGTTGGGGGGACACAGAGAGGCGAGCAGTACTTC
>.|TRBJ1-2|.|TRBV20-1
CSGNYYGYTF
TGCAGTGGGAATTACTATGGCTACACCTTC